The 15 T cell receptor beta chains below all came from one sample that was sequenced in a study of cytomegalovirus exposure and HLA in healthy donors. Use of 60 Vbeta and 13 Jbeta primers characterized the PCR. Some clones are missing from TCRdb's copy, which holds only in-frame ones; the method was immunoSEQ multiplex PCR. Among 85,000 to 90,000 clones, around 84% were seen once, and the ten largest hold 6.5% to 9%. The sequenced sample was PBMCs. The receptors shown here come from a middle-aged man in good health and CMV-seropositive.

This sequence joins TRBV7-2 and TRBJ2-1; possibly TRBD1 for D (6 bases). Germline V CDR1 and CDR2: SGHTA, FQGNSA. This CDR3 contains 15 residues. V was trimmed by 7 bases and J by 1 base, leaving 14 bases between them. The CDR3: CASNFKGDSYNEQFF. The CDR3 DNA follows: TGTGCCAGCAACTTTAAGGGGGATTCCTACAATGAGCAGTTCTTC.

The genes are TRBV15 and TRBJ2-5; TRBD1 matches at 7 bases. J gave up 1 base and V 2 bases, and 1 base lay outside the gene matches. The V gene's germline CDR1 is LNHNV and CDR2 YYDKDF (reference sequence). The CDR3 has 14 amino acids. In DNA form, the CDR3 reads TGTGCCACCAGCAGAAGGGACAGCCAAGAGACCCAGTACTTC. It specifies CATSRRDSQETQYF.

V is TRBV6-4 and J is TRBJ2-5; TRBD1 matches at 7 bases. V shed 7 bases, J shed 2 bases, and the junction held 10 bases outside the gene matches. The germline gives CDR1 MRHNA, CDR2 SNTAGT. This CDR3 contains 15 residues. CDR3 nucleotides: TGTGCCAGCATGGTGACAGGGCCCCTTCAAGAGACCCAGTACTTC. Its translation: CASMVTGPLQETQYF.

This rearrangement joins TRBV28 to TRBJ1-5; TRBD1 is a possible D gene (6 bases). From germline, CDR1 is MDHEN and CDR2 SYDVKM. CDR3 length: 15 amino acids. Trimming pared 7 bases from V and 0 bases from J, leaving 13 bases between. The CDR3 coding sequence is TGTGCCAGCACCTCGACAGGCCATAGCAATCAGCCCCAGCATTTT. It yields the protein CASTSTGHSNQPQHF.

The chain is built from TRBV4-1 and TRBJ2-3; D perhaps matches TRBD2 (6 bases). The germline gives CDR1 MGHRA, CDR2 YSYEKL. This CDR3 contains 16 residues. Trimming left V 1 base short and J 1 base short, with 12 bases between. The CDR3 reads CASSQGVGGRTDTQYF. The CDR3 DNA reads as TGCGCCAGCAGCCAAGGGGTCGGGGGACGCACAGATACGCAGTATTTT.

This chain joins TRBV4-1 and TRBJ2-2, with 9 bases lining up with TRBD2. V was pared by 0 bases and J by 9 bases, with 8 bases of the junction left unmatched. The CDR3 consists of 16 residues. In germline, CDR1 is MGHRA, CDR2 YSYEKL. Here the CDR3 reads CASSQDPGAGGRELFF. CDR3 in DNA: TGCGCCAGCAGCCAAGATCCTGGGGCGGGAGGGCGGGAGCTGTTTTTT.

The gene calls are TRBV19 and TRBJ1-6, with D possibly TRBD1 on 5 matching bases. In germline, CDR1 is LNHDA, CDR2 SQIVND (reference sequence). The CDR3 contains 19 residues. The V gene lost 3 bases and the J gene lost 0 bases, with 18 bases spanning the gap. The CDR3 sequence is CASSIDSVSESSYNSPLHF. The CDR3 coding sequence is TGTGCCAGTAGTATCGACAGCGTTTCTGAAAGCTCCTATAATTCACCCCTCCACTTT.

The J gene is TRBJ2-3, the V gene TRBV5-1; TRBD2 aligns across 12 bases. The junction had 6 bases not matched to a gene; V was cut back by 0 bases and J by 7 bases. Per germline, CDR1 SGHRS and CDR2 YFSETQ. This CDR3 has 16 residues. The CDR3 nucleotides are TGCGCCAGCAGCTTGGCTACTAGCGGGGGGATGAATACGCAGTATTTT. It is translated as CASSLATSGGMNTQYF.

This rearrangement joins TRBV19 to TRBJ2-2, with D perhaps TRBD2 (6 bases). V shed 0 bases and J shed 6 bases, with 17 bases lying between them. Per the germline V gene, CDR1 is LNHDA and CDR2 is SQIVND (reference sequence). The CDR3 has 17 amino acids. CDR3: CASSIDRRGLLPGELFF. CDR3 sequence (DNA): TGTGCCAGTAGTATAGATCGGAGGGGACTGTTGCCCGGGGAGCTGTTTTTT.

This rearrangement joins TRBV10-1 to TRBJ2-1; D unclear. The V gene lost 7 bases and the J gene lost 6 bases, with 13 bases spanning the gap. Germline V gene sequence: CDR1 WNHNN, CDR2 SYGVQD (reference sequence). CDR3 length equals 13 residues. The CDR3 nucleotides read TGCGCCAGCACTACCCGAGATGGCAATGAGCAGTTCTTC. Translating it yields CASTTRDGNEQFF.

The J gene is TRBJ2-7, the V gene TRBV15; 9 nucleotides align to TRBD2. CDR3 length: 15 amino acids. Trimming at V came to 0 bases and at J to 2 bases, leaving 2 bases not matched to a gene. Germline-derived CDR1 and CDR2 are LNHNV and YYDKDF (reference sequence). The CDR3 DNA follows: TGTGCCACCAGCAGAGAGGGCGGGAGGGCCTACGAGCAGTACTTC. This translates into CATSREGGRAYEQYF.

This clone was picked up one time. The chain has TRBV19 and TRBJ1-1; D might be TRBD1 (6 bases). Trimming took 1 base from V and 4 from J, leaving 16 bases between them. The CDR3 extends over 16 amino acids. The germline gives CDR1 LNHDA, CDR2 SQIVND (reference sequence). This CDR3 is CASSIVSGGGRTEAFF. In DNA form, the CDR3 reads TGTGCCAGTAGTATAGTCAGCGGGGGGGGCCGCACTGAAGCTTTCTTT.

CDR3 loop: CSVLDITDTQYF. As DNA, the CDR3 is TGCAGCGTTCTAGATATCACAGATACGCAGTATTTT. The chain has TRBV29-1 and TRBJ2-3; D not resolved. The V gene lost 5 bases and the J gene lost 2 bases, with 8 bases spanning the gap. Germline V lookup: CDR1 SQVTM, CDR2 ANQGSEA. This CDR3 contains 12 residues.

The J gene is TRBJ2-2, the V gene TRBV9; D uncertain. Germline CDR1 SGDLS, CDR2 YYNGEE. Trimming cost V 4 bases and J 3 bases, with 4 bases left between them. CDR3 length: 12 residues. The CDR3 here is CASSPHTGELFF. CDR3 nucleotides: TGTGCCAGCAGCCCTCACACCGGGGAGCTGTTTTTT. Full variable domain (remainder filled in from reference TRBV9 and TRBJ2-2): DSGVTQTPKHLITATGQRVTLRCSPRSGDLSVYWYQQSLDQGLQFLIQYYNGEERAKGNILERFSAQQFPDLHSELNLSSLELGDSALYFCASSPHTGELFFGEGSRLTVL.

The V call is TRBV11-2, the J call TRBJ2-5; TRBD2 matches at 10 bases. The J call may be faulty, since TRBJ2-7 better matches the DNA end. Per germline, CDR1 SGHAT and CDR2 FQNNGV. CDR3 length: 17 residues. CDR3 loop: CASSLDSSSGRSYEQYF. CDR3 sequence (DNA): TGTGCCAGCAGCTTAGACTCTTCTAGCGGGAGATCCTACGAGCAGTACTTC.